This T cell receptor beta chain stems from a study of T cell repertoires in cytomegalovirus infection. At the level of the study: An indication of both CMV infection and matching HLA type came from public TCR beta signatures.

Trimming shortened V by 5 bases and J by 0 bases, and 14 bases separated the two germline ends. This CDR3 region has 16 residues. From germline, CDR1 is SGHTA and CDR2 FQGNSA. MiXCR, applied by TCRdb to the reads, yields one record per CDR3 protein. The sample yields 570,000 or so distinct CDR3 sequences, almost 40% seen once. This clonotype has more than one count but fewer than ten. No antigen is known for it. The gene calls are TRBV7-2 and TRBJ1-3; no firm D call. The receptor was derived from a human donor in good health (CMV status not recorded). Some clones in this sample may be carry-over from other donors' samples. The sequencing used cultured PBMCs, collected from culture after CMV antigen stimulation. Here the CDR3 DNA reads TGTGCCAGCAGCCTTCGCTTGGCAGGCTCTGGAAACACCATATATTTT. Its protein is CASSLRLAGSGNTIYF.